The 11 T cell receptor beta chains below all came from one sample that was sequenced in a study of Graves' ophthalmopathy and Graves' hyperthyroidism. As the template, RNA transcripts were used to amplify TCR beta CDR3 regions. An opening RT-PCR round employed HTBI primers and preceded a second-round multiplex PCR. MiXCR, run by TCRdb on the multiplex PCR reads, gives a single entry per CDR3 protein. The table lists 300,000 to 500,000 distinct CDR3 sequences, just over 15% of them singletons. Input material: peripheral blood. These TCRs come from a woman between 18 and 29 years old with stable Graves' hyperthyroidism.

Only a few counts were recorded for this clonotype. A read error may produce the germline difference seen at one junction end. The chain has TRBV9 and TRBJ2-4; TRBD2 is a possible D gene (5 bases). Germline V CDR1 and CDR2: SGDLS, YYNGEE. This CDR3 comprises 15 residues. DNA of the CDR3: TGTGCCAGCAGCGTAGGGCCAACAGAGGGAAACATTAAGTACTTC. It encodes CASSVGPTEGNIKYF.

For this clonotype: With a much larger clone just one base away, this may be a read error. This chain joins TRBV28 and TRBJ2-5, with D possibly TRBD1 on 6 matching bases. This CDR3 comprises 12 residues. The germline V gene has CDR1 MDHEN and CDR2 SYDVKM. This CDR3 reads CASSIRQETQDF. The CDR3, as DNA: TGTGCCAGCAGTATCAGACAGGAGACCCAGGACTTC.

This clonotype was picked up many times. The CDR3 bases are TGCGCCAGCAGCCAAGGGGGCCAGTTCGGCTATGGCTACACCTTC. Residues: CASSQGGQFGYGYTF. The chain employs TRBV4-1 and TRBJ1-2; weak D call: TRBD1 (5 bases). Germline lookup yields CDR1 MGHRA and CDR2 YSYEKL. The V and J ends lost 1 base and 4 bases respectively, with 13 bases between them. This CDR3 region has 15 residues.

Concerning this clonotype itself: This sequence may be a read error, since a much larger clone differs from it by one base. This sequence joins TRBV5-6 and TRBJ2-6; D is perhaps TRBD1 (5 bases). In germline, CDR1 is SGHDT, CDR2 YYEEEE. The CDR3 has 17 amino acids. Trimming left V 7 bases short and J 2 bases short, with 19 bases between. The CDR3 is CASGQETADTGANVLTF. The CDR3 DNA is TGTGCCAGCGGCCAGGAGACAGCCGACACTGGGGCCAACGTCCTGACTTTC.

The table lists this clonotype with many counts. This chain links TRBV12-3 or TRBV12-4 with TRBJ1-5; D unclear. The CDR3 has 16 amino acids. V shed 3 bases and J shed 0 bases, with 12 bases lying between them. CDR3 in DNA: TGTGCCAGCAGTTTTTCTGCGGATTATAGCAATCAGCCCCAGCATTTT. This codes for CASSFSADYSNQPQHF.

A word on this clonotype: This may arise from a read error, as a much more abundant clone is one base away. V gene TRBV7-2 combines with J gene TRBJ1-1, with D tentatively TRBD1 (6 bases). Looked up from germline, CDR1 is SGHTA and CDR2 is FQGNSA. The length of the CDR3 is 15 residues. The CDR3 DNA is TGTGCCAGCAGCTTTATGGGGGGCAGGAACACTGAAGCTTGCTTT. This translates into CASSFMGGRNTEACF.

Many counts were recorded for this clonotype. This sequence joins TRBV27 and TRBJ1-2; 10 bases fit TRBD1. V gave up 6 bases and J gave up 13 bases; unmatched junction bases: 8. The CDR3 totals 12 residues. CDR1 is MNHEY, CDR2 SMNVEV, per germline (reference sequence). The CDR3 loop reads CASSSGTGALTF. CDR3 bases: TGTGCCAGCAGCTCCGGGACAGGGGCTCTCACCTTC.

In the case of this clonotype: The junction does not match germline at one end; this may be a read error. The rearrangement links TRBV6-4 to TRBJ1-2; 7 bases line up with TRBD1. The germline V gene encodes CDR1 MRHNA and CDR2 SNTAGT. This CDR3 contains 15 residues. The CDR3 here is CASSYSEGAAGGYTF. The CDR3, as DNA: TGTGCCAGCAGTTACTCCGAGGGGGCCGCGGGTGGCTACACCTTC.

This clonotype was recorded at least ten times. The DNA for the CDR3 is TGCAGTGCTAGAGATAAGGGTTCATCAACCGGGGAGCTGTTTTTT. Translating it yields CSARDKGSSTGELFF. The rearrangement joins TRBV20-1 to TRBJ2-2; D ambiguous. Germline CDR1 is DFQATT and CDR2 is SNEGSKA (reference sequence). V gave up 0 bases and J gave up 5 bases, with 13 bases separating them. The CDR3 totals 15 residues.

This clonotype was detected many times. The chain is built from TRBV2 and TRBJ2-7; no clear D. The V gene's germline CDR1 is SNHLY and CDR2 FYNNEI. The CDR3 contains 15 residues. The V and J ends lost 3 bases and 2 bases respectively, with 14 bases between them. This CDR3 is CASSDSALKTYEQYF. The CDR3 nucleotides are TGTGCCAGCAGTGATTCGGCCTTGAAAACCTACGAGCAGTACTTC.

This clonotype has only a few counts. The V call is TRBV6-1, the J call TRBJ1-2; 9 nucleotides match TRBD1. Per the germline V gene, CDR1 is MNHNS and CDR2 is SASEGT. The CDR3 is 16 residues long. Trimming removed 5 bases from V and 8 bases from J; junction bases left unmatched: 15. This CDR3 is CASSRLSSGTGRGYTF. Written as DNA, the CDR3 is TGTGCCAGCAGTCGCCTTTCTAGTGGGACAGGGAGGGGCTACACCTTC.